One sample yielded the 25 T cell receptor beta chains listed below, sequenced in a study of Graves' ophthalmopathy and Graves' hyperthyroidism. RNA transcripts served as template for amplifying TCR beta CDR3 sequences. An opening RT-PCR round employed HTBI primers and preceded a second-round multiplex PCR. TCRdb re-called the multiplex PCR reads through MiXCR, storing one row per CDR3 protein. The table records more than 300,000 distinct CDR3 sequences, about a sixth of them present only once. The sequenced material came from peripheral blood. The receptors stem from an adult woman with stable Graves' hyperthyroidism.

This clonotype was seen more than once but under ten times. This sequence joins TRBV28 and TRBJ1-5; tentatively, D is TRBD2 (5 bases). The J call is in doubt because the DNA end fits TRBJ2-3 better. Germline V gene lookup returns CDR1 MDHEN and CDR2 SYDVKM. This CDR3 region has 14 residues. The CDR3 sequence: CASRPEGYNQPQYF. CDR3 bases: TGTGCCAGCCGACCCGAGGGTTATAATCAGCCCCAGTATTTT.

The gene calls are TRBV11-1 and TRBJ2-7, with D possibly being TRBD1 or TRBD2 (5 bases each). There are 16 residues in the CDR3. Trimming stripped 0 bases from V and 4 bases from J, with 16 bases between. CDR1 SGHAT and CDR2 FQDESV come from the germline V gene (reference sequence). CDR3 sequence: CASSLARDHPNYEQYF. For the CDR3, the DNA is TGTGCCAGCAGCTTAGCCCGGGACCACCCTAATTACGAGCAGTACTTC. Filled out from reference TRBV11-1 and TRBJ2-7, the complete variable domain reads EAEVAQSPRYKITEKSQAVAFWCDPISGHATLYWYRQILGQGPELLVQFQDESVVDDSQLPKDRFSAERLKGVDSTLKIQPAELGDSAMYLCASSLARDHPNYEQYFGPGTRLTVT.

The J gene is TRBJ1-2, the V gene TRBV4-1; D is unresolved. V was pared by 1 base and J by 3 bases, with 12 bases between. The germline gives CDR1 MGHRA, CDR2 YSYEKL. This CDR3 contains 15 residues. CDR3 region: CASSQVSHGDYGYTF. Written as DNA, the CDR3 is TGCGCCAGCAGCCAAGTATCCCACGGAGACTATGGCTACACCTTC.

This clonotype was detected ten times or more. The chain employs TRBV10-3 and TRBJ1-5; maybe TRBD1 (5 bases). Germline values: CDR1 ENHRY, CDR2 SYGVKD. CDR3 length: 13 residues. Trimming took 2 bases from V and 7 from J, leaving 9 bases between them. DNA of the CDR3: TGTGCCATCAGTGAGGAGGGGAGACAGCCCCAGCATTTT. It codes for CAISEEGRQPQHF.

This clonotype has a count of ten or more. The rearrangement links TRBV20-1 to TRBJ2-5, with D perhaps matching TRBD1 or TRBD2 (5 bases each). The CDR3 runs to 14 residues. Trimming shortened V by 4 bases and J by 5 bases, and 17 bases separated the two germline ends. Germline V gene sequence: CDR1 DFQATT, CDR2 SNEGSKA (reference sequence). CDR3: CSANIREIGETQYF. In DNA form, the CDR3 reads TGCAGTGCTAATATCAGGGAGATAGGGGAGACCCAGTACTTC.

The chain joins TRBV10-3 to TRBJ2-7; D not resolved. The germline CDR1 and CDR2 sequences are ENHRY and SYGVKD. The CDR3 length is 11 residues. V was cut by 10 bases and J by 6 bases, with 13 bases left in between. The CDR3: CATTFMGEQYF. The CDR3 nucleotides read TGTGCCACCACCTTCATGGGCGAGCAGTACTTC.

This clonotype showed up many times. J is TRBJ1-1 and V is TRBV27, with D possibly TRBD1 on 6 matching bases. The CDR3 is made up of 14 amino acids. Trimming cost V 5 bases and J 5 bases, with 15 bases left between them. CDR1 is MNHEY, CDR2 SMNVEV, per germline (reference sequence). The CDR3 reads CASSGGAIGTEAFF. DNA of the CDR3: TGTGCCAGCAGTGGGGGGGCAATAGGGACTGAAGCTTTCTTT.

This clonotype was seen ten or more times. The junction departs from germline at one end; a sequencing error may be responsible. This rearrangement joins TRBV30 to TRBJ2-7; perhaps TRBD2 as D (6 bases). The CDR3 totals 15 residues. CDR1 is GTSNPN, CDR2 SVGIG, per germline (reference sequence). This chain's CDR3 is CARRVPGGASDEQYF. The CDR3 DNA reads TGTGCCCGGAGGGTTCCGGGCGGAGCCTCCGACGAGCAGTACTTC.

This clonotype was recorded many times. This chain joins TRBV28 and TRBJ2-7; 9 bases agree with TRBD1. V trimming: 10 bases; J trimming: 3 bases; junction bases outside the gene matches: 10. The CDR3 length is 14 residues. CDR1 MDHEN and CDR2 SYDVKM come from the germline V gene. CDR3 amino acids: CATSPGTGNYEQYF. DNA for the CDR3: TGTGCCACCAGCCCGGGGACAGGGAACTACGAGCAGTACTTC. Supplemented by reference TRBV28 and TRBJ2-7, the full variable domain reads DVKVTQSSRYLVKRTGEKVFLECVQDMDHENMFWYRQDPGLGLRLIYFSYDVKMKEKGDIPEGYSVSREKKERFSLILESASTNQTSMYLCATSPGTGNYEQYFGPGTRLTVT.

As for this clonotype: A much larger clone sits a single nucleotide away, making a read error possible. The genes are TRBV19 and TRBJ2-7; D remains ambiguous. CDR3 length equals 15 residues. CDR1 is LNHDA, CDR2 SQIVND, per germline (reference sequence). CDR3 loop: CVSSIGPSQTYEQYF. In DNA, the CDR3 is TGTGTCAGTAGTATAGGTCCCTCGCAGACCTACGAGCAGTACTTC.

In its sample, this clonotype was seen many times. The CDR3 loop reads CASRIRDRGTSYEQYF. The CDR3 DNA is TGTGCCAGCAGAATCCGGGACAGGGGCACCTCCTACGAGCAGTACTTC. This rearrangement joins TRBV6-2 or TRBV6-3 to TRBJ2-7, with TRBD1 identical over 10 bases. CDR1 is MNHEY and CDR2 is SVGEGT in the germline V gene. The CDR3 totals 16 residues. J was trimmed by 0 bases and V by 6 bases; bases with no gene match: 8.

This clonotype was detected ten times or more. The chain uses TRBV10-3 and TRBJ2-7; D may match TRBD1 or TRBD2 (6 bases each). The CDR3 consists of 12 residues. Germline CDR1 is ENHRY and CDR2 is SYGVKD. Trimming removed 6 bases from V and 4 bases from J, with 10 bases in between. DNA of the CDR3: TGTGCCATCAGAAGAGGGGGGTACGAGCAGTACTTC. It is translated as CAIRRGGYEQYF.

This clonotype was counted between two and nine times. This rearrangement joins TRBV6-1 to TRBJ1-1; TRBD1 might be the D (5 bases). Trimming removed 6 bases from V and 7 bases from J, with 12 bases in between. This CDR3 contains 12 residues. Germline assignment: CDR1 MNHNS and CDR2 SASEGT. CDR3 DNA: TGTGCCAGCAGAGAGGGGAGGGGTGAAGCTTTCTTT. Its protein is CASREGRGEAFF.

The J gene is TRBJ2-7, the V gene TRBV27, with a possible D match to TRBD1 (6 bases). The CDR3 length is 13 residues. CDR1 is MNHEY, CDR2 SMNVEV, per germline (reference sequence). The ends were cut back, 2 bases at V and 6 bases at J, with 11 bases in the middle. The CDR3 reads CASSLLGQSEQYF. CDR3 nucleotides: TGTGCCAGCAGTTTACTTGGACAGAGCGAGCAGTACTTC.

This clonotype was found many times. The chain joins TRBV24-1 to TRBJ2-2; tentative D call: TRBD2 (5 bases). V was pared by 4 bases and J by 4 bases, with 9 bases between. Germline CDR1 and CDR2: KGHDR and SFDVKD. The CDR3 is 14 residues long. The CDR3 region has the DNA TGTGCCACCAGTGAAAGAGGAGGCACCGGGGAGCTGTTTTTT. It specifies CATSERGGTGELFF.

The chain combines TRBV2 with TRBJ2-7, with no clear D. The CDR3 length is 14 residues. Germline CDR1 SNHLY, CDR2 FYNNEI. V was clipped by 5 bases and J by 3 bases, with 14 bases between them. For the CDR3, the DNA is TGTGCCAGCAGTTTGGCGCTGGCAGGCTACGAGCAGTACTTC. It translates to CASSLALAGYEQYF.

This clonotype appeared a few times. This chain connects TRBV18 to TRBJ2-7, with D perhaps TRBD1 (6 bases). CDR1 and CDR2 (germline): KGHSH, LQKENI. This CDR3 contains 12 residues. Between the trimmed V and J ends, which lost 3 bases and 6 bases, there was a span of 9 bases. The CDR3 protein is CASSPKTGEQYF. CDR3 nucleotides: TGTGCCAGCTCACCCAAGACAGGCGAGCAGTACTTC.

This clonotype has a count of ten or more. The chain links TRBV28 to TRBJ1-4; no clear D. V lost 10 bases and J 8 bases, leaving 17 bases between the germline ends. CDR1 is MDHEN, CDR2 SYDVKM, per germline. This CDR3 region has 13 residues. CDR3 nucleotides: TGTGCCACCGAACCTGGCCTCGGGGAAAAACTGTTTTTT. It is translated as CATEPGLGEKLFF.

This clonotype appeared many times. This chain connects TRBV20-1 to TRBJ1-5; D is unclear. The length of the CDR3 is 12 residues. Germline V gene lookup returns CDR1 DFQATT and CDR2 SNEGSKA (reference sequence). Trimming took 3 bases from V and 4 from J, leaving 7 bases between them. CDR3 sequence: CSARAQNQPQHF. CDR3 nucleotide sequence: TGCAGTGCTAGGGCGCAAAATCAGCCCCAGCATTTT.

This clonotype was recorded many times. The chain combines TRBV2 with TRBJ2-7; no reliable D call. This CDR3 contains 11 residues. Trimming shortened V by 4 bases and J by 7 bases, and 8 bases separated the two germline ends. The germline gives CDR1 SNHLY, CDR2 FYNNEI. This chain's CDR3 is CASSVGREQYF. The DNA for the CDR3 is TGTGCCAGCAGTGTTGGAAGGGAGCAGTACTTC.

In its sample, this clonotype was seen many times. The genes are TRBV10-1 and TRBJ2-5; D remains ambiguous. V lost 5 bases and J 5 bases, leaving 12 bases between the germline ends. The CDR3 is made up of 13 amino acids. Germline V gene lookup returns CDR1 WNHNN and CDR2 SYGVQD (reference sequence). Here the CDR3 reads CASSRQVRETQYF. CDR3 sequence (DNA): TGCGCCAGCAGTCGACAAGTTCGGGAGACCCAGTACTTC.

This clonotype has more than one count but fewer than ten. The chain links TRBV28 to TRBJ2-4, with TRBD1 as a possible D gene (6 bases). Trimming took 5 bases from V and 0 from J, leaving 20 bases between them. The length of the CDR3 is 18 residues. CDR1 and CDR2 from the germline V gene are MDHEN and SYDVKM. The CDR3 is CASSLNSPGEVAKNIQYF. As DNA, the CDR3 is TGTGCCAGCAGTCTGAACAGCCCAGGGGAAGTAGCCAAAAACATTCAGTACTTC.

The sample holds many counts of this clonotype. The chain carries TRBV30 and TRBJ1-2; no reliable D call. CDR1 and CDR2 (germline): GTSNPN, SVGIG (reference sequence). The ends were cut back, 2 bases at V and 3 bases at J, with 7 bases in the middle. The length of the CDR3 is 12 residues. The CDR3 is CAWSPGDYGYTF. The CDR3 region has the DNA TGTGCCTGGAGTCCCGGAGACTATGGCTACACCTTC. The whole variable domain, remainder taken from reference TRBV30 and TRBJ1-2, is SQTIHQWPATLVQPVGSPLSLECTVEGTSNPNLYWYRQAAGRGLQLLFYSVGIGQISSEVPQNLSASRPQDRQFILSSKKLLLSDSGFYLCAWSPGDYGYTFGSGTRLTVV.

This clonotype appeared many times. The chain recombines TRBV2 with TRBJ2-7; TRBD2 matches at 9 bases. CDR3 length equals 13 residues. Germline CDR1 is SNHLY and CDR2 is FYNNEI. V lost 6 bases, J lost 13 bases, and 13 bases stayed unmatched. The CDR3 loop reads CASRNSTSGGDYF. CDR3 DNA: TGTGCCAGCAGGAATTCGACTAGCGGTGGCGATTACTTC.

This clonotype was seen many times. This chain links TRBV6-4 with TRBJ2-2; no definite D call. The CDR3 sequence is 12 residues long. CDR1 MRHNA and CDR2 SNTAGT come from the germline V gene. Trimming removed 8 bases from V and 2 bases from J, with 6 bases in between. The CDR3 protein is CASGLNTGELFF. The DNA of the CDR3 is TGTGCCAGCGGGCTTAACACCGGGGAGCTGTTTTTT.